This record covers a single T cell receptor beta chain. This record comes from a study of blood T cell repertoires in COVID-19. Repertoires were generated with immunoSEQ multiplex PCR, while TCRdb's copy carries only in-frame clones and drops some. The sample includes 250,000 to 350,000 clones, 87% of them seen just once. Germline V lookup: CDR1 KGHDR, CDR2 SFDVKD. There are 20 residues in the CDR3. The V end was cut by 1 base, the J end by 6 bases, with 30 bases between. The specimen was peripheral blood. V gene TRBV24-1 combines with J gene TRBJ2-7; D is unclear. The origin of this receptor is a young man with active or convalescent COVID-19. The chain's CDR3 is CATSDFFRPRFPTLYGEQYF. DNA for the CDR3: TGTGCCACCAGTGATTTTTTCCGGCCCAGGTTCCCTACCCTTTATGGCGAGCAGTACTTC.